These T cell receptor beta chains were read from a single sample in a study of cytomegalovirus exposure and HLA in healthy donors. This table comes from immunoSEQ multiplex PCR, and its TCRdb copy is limited to in-frame clones, with some not included. This sample carries around 160,000 clones, approximately 82% of them seen once, and the ten largest clones take less than 9.5%. Material: PBMCs. Every receptor here comes from a middle-aged woman in good health and CMV-seropositive. Each CDR3 is given with its conserved first and last residue. The order of the fields is clone size, V gene, J gene, D gene, CDR3 DNA, CDR3 protein. A D gene is named only where the DNA matches it firmly. The size field is filled for only some rows; it gives once, few, many or a size class.

NA	TRBV30	TRBJ2-2	NA	TGTGCCTGGGGAGCCCATATGGACTACCGTCCCGGGGAGCTGTTTTTT	CAWGAHMDYRPGELFF
NA	TRBV11-1	TRBJ2-1	NA	TGTGCCAGCAGCTCAGGAGGTTCCTACAATGAGCAGTTCTTC	CASSSGGSYNEQFF
NA	TRBV6-5	TRBJ2-1	TRBD2	TGTGCCAGCAGTTACTCACTAGCGTCAGTCTACAATGAGCAGTTCTTC	CASSYSLASVYNEQFF
NA	TRBV28	TRBJ2-5	TRBD1	TGTGCCAGCAGTCCGAGTGCCGGGACAGGGTCACAAGAGACCCAGTACTTC	CASSPSAGTGSQETQYF
NA	TRBV7-6	TRBJ2-7	NA	TGTGCCAGCAGCCCCCGGTTGACAGGTTCCGGTGGATTCTACGAGCAGTACTTC	CASSPRLTGSGGFYEQYF
NA	TRBV6-1	TRBJ1-4	NA	TGTGCCAGCAGTGCTAGACAGGCCATTAATGAAAAACTGTTTTTT	CASSARQAINEKLFF
NA	TRBV7-2	TRBJ2-1	TRBD2	TGTGCCAGCAGTCCACTAGCGGGAGGTCGGAATGAGCAGTTCTTC	CASSPLAGGRNEQFF
NA	TRBV7-3	TRBJ2-7	TRBD2	TGTGCCAGCAGCTTAACGGGACTAGCGGGGAGCTACGAGCAGTACTTC	CASSLTGLAGSYEQYF
NA	TRBV29-1	TRBJ2-1	TRBD1	TGCAGCGGAGGACAGGTTTACAATGAGCAGTTCTTC	CSGGQVYNEQFF
few	TRBV20-1	TRBJ2-5	NA	NA	CSAVPGEAQYF
few	TRBV2	TRBJ1-5	TRBD1	TGTGCCAGCAGAGGGGGACAGGCTAGCAATCAGCCCCAGCATTTT	CASRGGQASNQPQHF
NA	TRBV4-1	TRBJ2-2	TRBD1	TGCGCCAGCAGCCAACGACAGGGTAGTAACACCGGGGAGCTGTTTTTT	CASSQRQGSNTGELFF
NA	TRBV6-5	TRBJ1-6	NA	TGTGCCAGCAGTTTAAGGGGTAATTCACCCCTCCACTTT	CASSLRGNSPLHF
NA	TRBV28	TRBJ1-5	NA	TGTGCCAGCATGACAAACAATCAGCCCCAGCATTTT	CASMTNNQPQHF
NA	TRBV10-3	TRBJ1-2	TRBD1	TGTGCCATCGGTCCGGGACAGGGAAGTGGCTACACCTTC	CAIGPGQGSGYTF
NA	TRBV7-9	TRBJ2-1	TRBD2	TGTGCCAGCAGCTTCGAGACTAGCGGGGGGTTCTTC	CASSFETSGGFF
NA	TRBV7-9	TRBJ2-5	NA	TGTGCCAGCGGCCATTTGGTTCCCTTAAAAGAGACCCAGTACTTC	CASGHLVPLKETQYF
NA	TRBV7-9	TRBJ2-6	NA	TGTGCCAGCAGCTTCTTTACAGGGATCTCTGGGGCCAACGTCCTGACTTTC	CASSFFTGISGANVLTF
NA	TRBV6-5	TRBJ1-6	TRBD1	TGTGCCACGAAGACAGGGGGCTGGAATTCACCCCTCCACTTT	CATKTGGWNSPLHF
NA	TRBV15	TRBJ2-5	TRBD1	TGTGCCACCAGCAGAGAAGAAGCGGGACAGGGGGGAGAGACCCAGTACTTC	CATSREEAGQGGETQYF
NA	TRBV30	TRBJ1-3	NA	TGTGCCTGGAACGCTGGAGGCTCTGGAAACACCATATATTTT	CAWNAGGSGNTIYF
NA	TRBV6-1	TRBJ1-2	TRBD1	TGTGCCAGCAGTGAAAGGACAGGGTACTATGGCTACACCTTC	CASSERTGYYGYTF
NA	TRBV6-1	TRBJ2-5	NA	TGTGCCAGCAAACTAGCATTCGGCCAGACCCAGTACTTC	CASKLAFGQTQYF
NA	TRBV7-2	TRBJ2-5	NA	TGTGCCAGCAGCTTAGGGGGGCCAGAAGAGACCCAGTACTTC	CASSLGGPEETQYF
NA	TRBV4-3	TRBJ2-1	NA	TGCGCCAGCAGCCAATTTGCCGGGACTCGCGACAATGAGCAGTTCTTC	CASSQFAGTRDNEQFF
NA	TRBV28	TRBJ1-5	NA	TGTGCCAGCAGTCTTCCCGTCGGCGGGAATCAGCCCCAGCATTTT	CASSLPVGGNQPQHF
NA	TRBV19	TRBJ2-7	NA	TGTGCCAGCCGGACTAGGATGCAGGGGAGCTACGAGCAGTACTTC	CASRTRMQGSYEQYF
NA	TRBV18	TRBJ1-4	TRBD1	TGTGCCAGCTCACCATCGGGACAGACAGGGGCAACTAATGAAAAACTGTTTTTT	CASSPSGQTGATNEKLFF
NA	TRBV11-3	TRBJ2-2	NA	TGTGCCAGCAGCCTATACAGGGGGGGTATGAACACCGGGGAGCTGTTTTTT	CASSLYRGGMNTGELFF
NA	TRBV5-1	TRBJ2-1	TRBD1	TGCGCCAGCAGATCGGGACAGGGGGAGTACAATGAGCAGTTCTTC	CASRSGQGEYNEQFF
once	TRBV28	TRBJ1-4	NA	TGTGCCAGCAGTTTGTTCAACACAGAAAAACTGTTTTTT	CASSLFNTEKLFF
NA	TRBV25-1	TRBJ2-3	NA	TGTGCCTCAAAGTTGGGCGGGGGCACAGATACGCAGTATTTT	CASKLGGGTDTQYF
NA	TRBV19	TRBJ2-7	TRBD2	TGTGCCAGTAGTATTTTGTTGGCTAGCGGGACCTCATTCCCACCCTACGAGCAGTACTTC	CASSILLASGTSFPPYEQYF
NA	TRBV28	TRBJ2-7	NA	TGTGCCAGCAGTCCCCGGGACTGGTCCTACGAGCAGTACTTC	CASSPRDWSYEQYF
NA	TRBV6-1	TRBJ1-2	NA	TGTGCCAGCAGAGACTCGGGGGGGGCCGATGGCTACACCTTC	CASRDSGGADGYTF
NA	TRBV7-9	TRBJ1-1	TRBD1	TGTGCCAGCAGCTTAGAACAGGGGATGGTCATGAACACTGAAGCTTTCTTT	CASSLEQGMVMNTEAFF
NA	TRBV5-6	TRBJ2-7	NA	TGTGCCAGCAGCTTGAGATCGAGTCCCTACGAGCAGTACTTC	CASSLRSSPYEQYF
NA	TRBV6-6	TRBJ1-1	NA	TGTGCCAGCAGTGGCACTGTGGGCGGGGGTGGGGAAGCTTTCTTT	CASSGTVGGGGEAFF
NA	TRBV4-2	TRBJ2-7	NA	TGTGCCAGCAGCCAAGAGCGACATATCTCCTACGAGCAGTACTTC	CASSQERHISYEQYF
NA	TRBV28	TRBJ2-1	TRBD1	TGTGCCAGCCTTTCCGGGACAGCCTACAATGAGCAGTTCTTC	CASLSGTAYNEQFF
NA	TRBV11-2	TRBJ2-3	TRBD2	TGTGCCAGCAGCTCCGCCATAGCGGGAAGCACAGATACGCAGTATTTT	CASSSAIAGSTDTQYF
few	TRBV19	TRBJ2-7	TRBD1	TGTGCCAGTCGTCTACGGGACAGTCCCTCCTACGAGCAGTACTTC	CASRLRDSPSYEQYF
NA	TRBV27	TRBJ1-2	NA	TGTGCCAGCAGCTCGGGGGGGGCGGGCAGGTATGGCTACACCTTC	CASSSGGAGRYGYTF
NA	TRBV19	TRBJ1-2	NA	TGTGCCAGTAGAGAAACAGGGTGGTGGGACGGCTACACCTTC	CASRETGWWDGYTF
few	TRBV9	TRBJ2-5	NA	TGTGCCAGCAGCGTAGGGAGGGGCGGGGAGACCCAGTACTTC	CASSVGRGGETQYF
NA	TRBV28	TRBJ1-4	NA	TGTGCCAGCCACCCCCGGCGCGCAGGAAAACTGTTTTTT	CASHPRRAGKLFF
once	TRBV7-3	TRBJ2-2	NA	TGTGCCAGCAGCTGGACGGGAGCCCCGAACACCGGGGAGCTGTTTTTT	CASSWTGAPNTGELFF
NA	TRBV7-2	TRBJ2-6	NA	TGTGCCAGCAGCTTACGGGGGACGAGTGGGGCCAACGTCCTGACTTTC	CASSLRGTSGANVLTF
NA	TRBV7-2	TRBJ2-7	NA	TGTGCCAGCAGCAATAGGGGTTCCCTCGAGCAGTACTTC	CASSNRGSLEQYF
NA	TRBV6-1	TRBJ2-7	TRBD1	TGTGCCAGCAGTTCACGCCAGGGGGTTGCCTACGAGCAGTACTTC	CASSSRQGVAYEQYF
once	TRBV7-9	TRBJ2-5	NA	TGTGCCAGCAGCTTAATCTCAGGTCAAGAGACCCAGTACTTC	CASSLISGQETQYF
NA	TRBV7-9	TRBJ1-4	TRBD1	TGTGCCAGCAGCTGGGGACAGGGTAATGAAAAACTGTTTTTT	CASSWGQGNEKLFF
NA	TRBV11-2	TRBJ2-2	NA	TGTGCCAGCAGCCCTCCGTGGGGGGAACCCGGGGAGCTGTTTTTT	CASSPPWGEPGELFF